Sequencing of this T cell receptor (beta chain) was carried out in a study of memory CD4+ T cells and cytomegalovirus serostatus. The sort gate was single viable CD3+CD4+CD8-CD45RO+ cells for memory CD4+ T cells. Assay used: immunoSEQ multiplex PCR; TCRdb lists only in-frame clones, some missing. Here the sample spans about 57,000 clones, over 75% being singletons. The CDR3 has 12 residues. Between the trimmed V and J ends, which lost 2 bases and 6 bases, there was a span of 8 bases. Germline values: CDR1 MNHEY, CDR2 SMNVEV (reference sequence). The chain joins TRBV27 to TRBJ2-7, with TRBD1 as a possible D gene (5 bases). The sequenced material came from memory CD4+ T cells from blood. This TCR came from an adult in good health and CMV-seronegative. The CDR3 nucleotides are TGTGCCAGCAGTTTAAGGGGATCCGAGCAGTACTTC. Amino acid sequence: CASSLRGSEQYF.